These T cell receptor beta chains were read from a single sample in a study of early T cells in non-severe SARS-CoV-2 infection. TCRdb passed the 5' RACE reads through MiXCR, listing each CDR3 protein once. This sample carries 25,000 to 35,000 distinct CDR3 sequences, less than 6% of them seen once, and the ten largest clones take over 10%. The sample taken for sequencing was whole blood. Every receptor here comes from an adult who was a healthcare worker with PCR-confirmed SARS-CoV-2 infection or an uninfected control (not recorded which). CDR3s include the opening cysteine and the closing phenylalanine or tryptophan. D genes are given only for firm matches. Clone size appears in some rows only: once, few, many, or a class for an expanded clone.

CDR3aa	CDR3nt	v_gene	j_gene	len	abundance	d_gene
CASRIYDRGSNQPQHF	TGTGCCAGCAGGATATACGACAGGGGAAGCAATCAGCCCCAGCATTTT	TRBV28	TRBJ1-5	16	many	TRBD1
CASSQSGLYEQYF	TGCGCCAGCAGTCAATCCGGGCTCTACGAGCAGTACTTC	TRBV23-1	TRBJ2-7	13	many	NA
CASSLGAGMEPQHF	TGTGCCAGCAGCTTGGGGGCAGGGATGGAGCCCCAGCATTTT	TRBV5-5	TRBJ1-5	14	many	NA
CASSTIGSPGTFF	TGTGCCAGCAGTACAATAGGGTCCCCGGGGACTTTCTTT	TRBV27	TRBJ1-1	13	many	NA
CASSEGGSGDTQYF	TGCGCCAGCAGTGAGGGCGGCTCTGGAGATACGCAGTATTTT	TRBV10-2	TRBJ2-3	14	many	NA
CASSFRSSPSEQYF	TGTGCCAGCAGCTTCCGGTCTAGCCCCAGCGAGCAGTACTTC	TRBV13	TRBJ2-7	14	many	NA
CASGRQGYSPLHF	TGTGCCAGCGGAAGACAGGGGTATTCACCCCTCCACTTT	TRBV12-3/TRBV12-4	TRBJ1-6	13	many	TRBD1
CASSPVKETQYF	TGTGCCAGCTCACCGGTGAAAGAGACCCAGTACTTC	TRBV18	TRBJ2-5	12	many	NA
CSASLFQETQYF	TGCAGTGCTAGCCTATTCCAAGAGACCCAGTACTTC	TRBV20-1	TRBJ2-5	12	many	NA
CSVEDEGGKYNEQFF	TGCAGCGTTGAAGATGAGGGGGGAAAATACAATGAGCAGTTCTTC	TRBV29-1	TRBJ2-1	15	many	NA
CASRFIAGYSSYEQYF	TGTGCCAGCAGGTTCATAGCGGGCTACAGCTCCTACGAGCAGTACTTC	TRBV2	TRBJ2-7	16	NA	TRBD2
CASSLGSSGGEETQYF	TGTGCCAGCAGCTTAGGAAGTAGCGGGGGAGAAGAGACCCAGTACTTC	TRBV7-6	TRBJ2-5	16	many	TRBD2
CASRPTSIAGELFF	TGTGCCAGTAGACCGACTAGCATCGCCGGGGAGCTGTTTTTT	TRBV19	TRBJ2-2	14	NA	TRBD2
CASSQDGAGTRLFF	TGCGCCAGCAGCCAAGATGGAGCTGGGACTAGACTGTTTTTT	TRBV4-1	TRBJ2-2	14	many	TRBD2
CACRARGYYGYTF	TGTGCCTGCAGGGCACGGGGATACTATGGCTACACCTTC	TRBV6-5	TRBJ1-2	13	many	NA
CASSYEGGAEAFF	TGTGCCAGCAGTTACGAGGGGGGGGCTGAAGCTTTCTTT	TRBV6-5	TRBJ1-1	13	many	NA
CASKTSGGRNEQFF	TGTGCCAGCAAGACTAGCGGGGGCCGGAATGAGCAGTTCTTC	TRBV12-3/TRBV12-4	TRBJ2-1	14	many	TRBD2